The entry that follows covers one TCR beta chain sequence. Its specificity is not known. Use of 60 Vbeta and 13 Jbeta primers characterized the PCR. Sequenced by immunoSEQ multiplex PCR; TCRdb stores in-frame clones only, minus some. The data include roughly 54,000 clones; the top ten clones carry 12%. The sample belongs to a study of cytomegalovirus exposure and HLA in healthy donors. Findings and limits, study-wide: It was shown in a later analysis that HLA-associated TCR beta chains were more clonally expanded than other, equally common chains. For most subjects, TCR beta sequences were reported to predict HLA-A and HLA-B alleles with accuracy. In a later analysis, common viral pathogens appeared linked to several of the most significant clusters. Sequencing had likely introduced a cluster of highly shared sequence variants as an artifact.

Sequenced: PBMCs. The clonotype originates from a woman aged 25 to 39 in good health and CMV-seropositive.

In nucleotides, the CDR3 is TGTGCCAGTAGTATTACGGGGACCTACGAGCAGTACTTC. As protein: CASSITGTYEQYF. V and J are TRBV19 and TRBJ2-7; possibly TRBD2 for D (5 bases). The CDR3 totals 13 residues. The germline V gene encodes CDR1 LNHDA and CDR2 SQIVND (reference sequence). The V end lost 3 bases, the J end lost 2 bases, and 8 bases lay between the germline ends.